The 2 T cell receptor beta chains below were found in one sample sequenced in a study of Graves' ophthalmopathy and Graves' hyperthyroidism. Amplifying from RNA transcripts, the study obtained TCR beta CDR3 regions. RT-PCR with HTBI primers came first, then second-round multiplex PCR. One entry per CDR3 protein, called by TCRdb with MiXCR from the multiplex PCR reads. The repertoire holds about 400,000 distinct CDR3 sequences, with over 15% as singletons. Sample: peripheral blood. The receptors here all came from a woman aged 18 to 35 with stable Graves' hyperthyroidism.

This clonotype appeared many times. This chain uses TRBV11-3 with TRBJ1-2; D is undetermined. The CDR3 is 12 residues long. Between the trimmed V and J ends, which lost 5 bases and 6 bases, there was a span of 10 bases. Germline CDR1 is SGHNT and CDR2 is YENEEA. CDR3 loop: CASSRGRDGYTF. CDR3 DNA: TGTGCCAGCAGCCGCGGGCGAGATGGCTACACCTTC.

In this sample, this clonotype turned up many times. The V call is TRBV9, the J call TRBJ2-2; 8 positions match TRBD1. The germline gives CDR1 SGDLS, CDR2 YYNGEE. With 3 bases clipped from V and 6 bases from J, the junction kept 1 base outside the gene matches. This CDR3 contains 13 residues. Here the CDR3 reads CASSGTGPGELFF. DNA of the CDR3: TGTGCCAGCAGCGGGACAGGGCCCGGGGAGCTGTTTTTT.